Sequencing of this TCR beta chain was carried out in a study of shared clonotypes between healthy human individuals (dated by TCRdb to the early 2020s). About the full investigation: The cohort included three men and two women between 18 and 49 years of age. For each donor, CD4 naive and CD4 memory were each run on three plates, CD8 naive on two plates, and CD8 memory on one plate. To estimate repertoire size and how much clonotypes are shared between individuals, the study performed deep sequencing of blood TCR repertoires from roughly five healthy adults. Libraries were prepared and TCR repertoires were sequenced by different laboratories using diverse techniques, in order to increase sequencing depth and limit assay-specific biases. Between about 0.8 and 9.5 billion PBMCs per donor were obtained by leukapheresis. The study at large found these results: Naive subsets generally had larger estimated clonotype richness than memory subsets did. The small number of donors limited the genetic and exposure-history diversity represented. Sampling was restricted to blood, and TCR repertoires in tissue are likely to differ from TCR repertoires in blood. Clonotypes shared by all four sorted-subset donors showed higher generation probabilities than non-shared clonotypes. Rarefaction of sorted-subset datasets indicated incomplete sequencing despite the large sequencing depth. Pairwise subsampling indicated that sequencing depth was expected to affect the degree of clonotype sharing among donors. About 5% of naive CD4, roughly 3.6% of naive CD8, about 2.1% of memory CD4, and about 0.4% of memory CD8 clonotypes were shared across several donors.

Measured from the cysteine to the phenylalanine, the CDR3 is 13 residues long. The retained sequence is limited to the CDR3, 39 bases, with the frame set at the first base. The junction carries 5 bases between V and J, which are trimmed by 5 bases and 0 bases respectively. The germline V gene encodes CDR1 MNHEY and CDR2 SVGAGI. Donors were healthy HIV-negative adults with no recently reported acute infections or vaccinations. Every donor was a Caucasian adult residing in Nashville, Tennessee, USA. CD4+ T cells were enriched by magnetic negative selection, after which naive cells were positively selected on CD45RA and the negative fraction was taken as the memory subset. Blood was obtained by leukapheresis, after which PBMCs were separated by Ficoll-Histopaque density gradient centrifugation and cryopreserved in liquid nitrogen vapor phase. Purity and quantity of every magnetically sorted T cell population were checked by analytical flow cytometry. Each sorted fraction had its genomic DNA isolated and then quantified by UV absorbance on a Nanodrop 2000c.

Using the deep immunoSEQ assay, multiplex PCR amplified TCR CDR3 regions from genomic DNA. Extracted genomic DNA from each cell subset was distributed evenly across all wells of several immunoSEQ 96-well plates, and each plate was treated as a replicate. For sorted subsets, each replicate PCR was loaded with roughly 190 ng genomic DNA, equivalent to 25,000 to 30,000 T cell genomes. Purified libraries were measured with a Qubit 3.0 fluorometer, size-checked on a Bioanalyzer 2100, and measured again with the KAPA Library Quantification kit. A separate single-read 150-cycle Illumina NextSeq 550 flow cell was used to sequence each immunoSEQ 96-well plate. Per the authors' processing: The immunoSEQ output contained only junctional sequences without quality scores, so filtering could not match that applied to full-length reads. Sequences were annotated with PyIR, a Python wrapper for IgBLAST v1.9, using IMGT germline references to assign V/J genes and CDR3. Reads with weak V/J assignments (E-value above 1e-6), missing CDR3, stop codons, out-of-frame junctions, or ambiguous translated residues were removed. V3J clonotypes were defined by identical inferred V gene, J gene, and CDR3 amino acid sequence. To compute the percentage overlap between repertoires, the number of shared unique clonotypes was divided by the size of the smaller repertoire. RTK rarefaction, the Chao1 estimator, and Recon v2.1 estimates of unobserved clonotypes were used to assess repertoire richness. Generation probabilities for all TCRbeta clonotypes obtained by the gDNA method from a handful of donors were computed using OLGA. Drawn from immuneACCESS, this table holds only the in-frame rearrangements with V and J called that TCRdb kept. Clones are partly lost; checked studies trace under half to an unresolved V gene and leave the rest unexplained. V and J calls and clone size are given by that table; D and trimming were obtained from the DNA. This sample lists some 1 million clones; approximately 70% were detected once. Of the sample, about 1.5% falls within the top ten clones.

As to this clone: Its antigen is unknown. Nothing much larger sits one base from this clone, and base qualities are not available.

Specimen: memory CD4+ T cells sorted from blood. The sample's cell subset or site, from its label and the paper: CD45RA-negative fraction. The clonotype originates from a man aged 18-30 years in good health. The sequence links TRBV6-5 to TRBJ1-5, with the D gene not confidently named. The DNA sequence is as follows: TGTGCCAGCAGTAGTTATAGCAATCAGCCCCAGCATTTT. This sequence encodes CASSSYSNQPQHF.